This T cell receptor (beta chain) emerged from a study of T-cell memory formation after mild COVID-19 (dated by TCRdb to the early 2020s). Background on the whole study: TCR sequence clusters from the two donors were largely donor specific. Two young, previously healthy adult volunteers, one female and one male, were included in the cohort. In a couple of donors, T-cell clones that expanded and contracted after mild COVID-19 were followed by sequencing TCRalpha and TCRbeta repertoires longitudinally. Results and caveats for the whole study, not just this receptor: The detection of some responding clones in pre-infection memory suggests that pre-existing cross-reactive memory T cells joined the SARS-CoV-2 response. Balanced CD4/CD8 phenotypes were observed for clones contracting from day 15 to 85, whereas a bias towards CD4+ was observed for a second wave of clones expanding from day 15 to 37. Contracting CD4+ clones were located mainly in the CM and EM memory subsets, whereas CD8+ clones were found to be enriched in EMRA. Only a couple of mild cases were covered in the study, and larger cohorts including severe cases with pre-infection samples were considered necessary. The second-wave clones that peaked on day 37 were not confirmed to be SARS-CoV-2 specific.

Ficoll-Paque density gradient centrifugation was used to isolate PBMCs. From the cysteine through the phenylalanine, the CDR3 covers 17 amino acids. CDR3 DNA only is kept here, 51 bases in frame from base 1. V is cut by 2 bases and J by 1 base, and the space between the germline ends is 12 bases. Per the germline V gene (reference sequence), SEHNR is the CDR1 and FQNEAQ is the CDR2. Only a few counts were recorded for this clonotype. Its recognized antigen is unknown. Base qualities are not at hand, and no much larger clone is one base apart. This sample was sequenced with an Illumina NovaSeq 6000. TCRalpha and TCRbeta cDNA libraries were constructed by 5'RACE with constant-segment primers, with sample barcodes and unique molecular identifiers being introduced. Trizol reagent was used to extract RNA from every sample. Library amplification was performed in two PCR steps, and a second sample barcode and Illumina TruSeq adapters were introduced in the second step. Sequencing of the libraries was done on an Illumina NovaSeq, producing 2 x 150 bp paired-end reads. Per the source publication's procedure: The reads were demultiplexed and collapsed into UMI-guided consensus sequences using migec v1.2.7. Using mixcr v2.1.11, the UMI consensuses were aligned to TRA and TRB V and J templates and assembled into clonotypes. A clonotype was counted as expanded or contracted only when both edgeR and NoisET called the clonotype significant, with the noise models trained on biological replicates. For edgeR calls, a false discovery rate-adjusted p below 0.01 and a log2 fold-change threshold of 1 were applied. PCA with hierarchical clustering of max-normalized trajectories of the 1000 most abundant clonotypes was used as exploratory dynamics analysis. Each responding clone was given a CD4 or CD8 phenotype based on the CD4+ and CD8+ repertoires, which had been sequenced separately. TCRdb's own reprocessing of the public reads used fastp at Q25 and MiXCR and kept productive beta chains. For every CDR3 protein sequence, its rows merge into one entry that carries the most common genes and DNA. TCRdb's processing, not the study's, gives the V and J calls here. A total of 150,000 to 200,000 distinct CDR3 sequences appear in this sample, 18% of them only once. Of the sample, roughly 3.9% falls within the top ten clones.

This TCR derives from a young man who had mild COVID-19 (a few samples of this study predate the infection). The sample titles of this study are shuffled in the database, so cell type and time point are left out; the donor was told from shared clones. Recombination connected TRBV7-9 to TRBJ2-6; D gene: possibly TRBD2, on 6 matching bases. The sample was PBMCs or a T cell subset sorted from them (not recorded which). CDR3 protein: CASSLSGGISGANVLTF. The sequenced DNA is TGTGCCAGCAGCTTATCTGGCGGGATTTCTGGGGCCAACGTCCTGACTTTC.